This TCR beta chain was found in a study of blood T cells in healthy people across ages. A second PCR of 7 to 11 cycles used a sample-barcoded 5' primer and a J-beta primer mix. Each CDR3 protein gets one entry after TCRdb re-called the 5' RACE reads with MiXCR. The profile shows around 690,000 distinct CDR3 sequences, roughly 58% of them singletons. V lost 0 bases to trimming and J lost 2 bases, with 11 bases between them. The CDR3 loop spans 16 amino acids. Germline V CDR1 and CDR2: MNHNS, SASEGT. This rearrangement joins TRBV6-1 to TRBJ1-5; D remains ambiguous. The sequence was obtained from a man between 60 and 70 years old in good health. Sequencing was done on a sample of blood. Here the CDR3 reads CASSEAEGVGNQPQHF. For the CDR3, the DNA is TGTGCCAGCAGTGAAGCGGAGGGTGTTGGCAATCAGCCCCAGCATTTT.